This note documents a single T cell receptor beta chain sequence. What it binds is not known. Clones were sequenced by immunoSEQ multiplex PCR, and TCRdb holds only the in-frame ones, with some missing. The sample shows 120,000 or so clones, 87% of them seen only once. The sample belongs to a study of T cell responses to AZD1222 COVID-19 vaccine. Study-wide context: Both about-4-week and about-12-week second-dose recipients were combined. Study outcomes and limitations: Spike as a whole was targeted by vaccine-associated CD4 TCRs, dominant at 160-218 and 743-854. Spike-specific TCR breadth rose after two AZD1222 doses, and depth rose as well. Recipients of AZD1222 seropositive at baseline numbered only 5 to 7.

Trimming removed 3 bases from V and 6 bases from J, with 8 bases in between. The CDR3 contains 13 residues. CDR1 MDHEN and CDR2 SYDVKM come from the germline V gene. The chain recombines TRBV28 with TRBJ2-2; D possibly corresponds to TRBD1 (5 bases). Sequenced here: peripheral blood, sampled on day 0 of AZD1222 vaccination. This receptor was obtained from an adult in good health. The CDR3 DNA reads TGTGCCAGCAGTTTTGGGGCAGCCGGGGAGCTGTTTTTT. Its protein product is CASSFGAAGELFF.